The 23 T cell receptor beta chains listed next were all sequenced from one sample in a study of shared clonotypes between healthy human individuals. TCRdb keeps only in-frame clones here, not all; method: immunoSEQ multiplex PCR. This table holds about half a million clones, 60% to 85% found once. The sample was PBMCs. These receptor sequences come from a woman in her forties in good health. Some clones in this sample may be carry-over from other donors' samples.

This chain links TRBV5-6 with TRBJ1-5; TRBD1 might be the D (6 bases). Germline CDR1 SGHDT, CDR2 YYEEEE. CDR3 length equals 15 residues. V gave up 2 bases and J gave up 1 base, with 10 bases separating them. In nucleotides, the CDR3 is TGTGCCAGCAGCTTCAGGGGTCTGAGCAATCAGCCCCAGCATTTT. Its protein is CASSFRGLSNQPQHF.

This clone was recorded a few times. This rearrangement joins TRBV6-6 to TRBJ2-3; D remains ambiguous. The length of the CDR3 is 12 residues. CDR1 and CDR2 from the germline V gene are MNHNY and SVGAGI (reference sequence). Between the trimmed V and J ends, which lost 6 bases and 4 bases, there was a span of 8 bases. The CDR3 spells CASSSQPDTQYF. The CDR3 nucleotides read TGTGCCAGCAGCTCTCAGCCAGATACGCAGTATTTT.

The V call is TRBV6-5, the J call TRBJ2-2, with D hard to call. Germline CDR1 and CDR2: MNHEY and SVGAGI. Trimming removed 5 bases at V and 7 bases at J, with 14 bases between. This CDR3 is built from 14 residues. The CDR3 bases are TGTGCCAGCAGTCGCGAAACTGGGTTCGGGGAGCTGTTTTTT. Amino acids: CASSRETGFGELFF.

The V and J genes are TRBV19 and TRBJ1-2; the D is unclear. This CDR3 contains 13 residues. V was pared by 1 base and J by 0 bases, with 3 bases between. Germline assignment: CDR1 LNHDA and CDR2 SQIVND (reference sequence). CDR3 residues: CASSIVANYGYTF. For the CDR3, the DNA is TGTGCCAGTAGTATAGTGGCTAACTATGGCTACACCTTC.

The chain carries TRBV5-4 and TRBJ2-5; perhaps TRBD2 as D (5 bases). The CDR3 is 13 residues long. Per the germline V gene, CDR1 is SGHNT and CDR2 is YYREEE (reference sequence). V lost 0 bases to trimming and J lost 5 bases, with 8 bases between them. This chain's CDR3 is CASSLDRTETQYF. In nucleotides, the CDR3 is TGTGCCAGCAGCTTGGATAGGACTGAGACCCAGTACTTC. The full variable domain, completed using reference TRBV5-4 and TRBJ2-5, is ETGVTQSPTHLIKTRGQQVTLRCSSQSGHNTVSWYQQALGQGPQFIFQYYREEENGRGNFPPRFSGLQFPNYSSELNVNALELDDSALYLCASSLDRTETQYFGPGTRLLVL.

The V call is TRBV28, the J call TRBJ2-1; 7 nucleotides align to TRBD2. J gave up 9 bases and V 3 bases, and 20 bases lay outside the gene matches. The germline V gene encodes CDR1 MDHEN and CDR2 SYDVKM. This CDR3 region has 18 residues. The CDR3 loop reads CASSFGPGGLISGREQFF. In nucleotides, the CDR3 is TGTGCCAGCAGTTTTGGGCCGGGCGGACTAATTAGCGGGCGTGAGCAGTTCTTC.

This clone occurred once. This rearrangement joins TRBV28 to TRBJ1-1; a possible D gene is TRBD1 (5 bases). Looked up from germline, CDR1 is MDHEN and CDR2 is SYDVKM. V shed 4 bases and J shed 1 base, with 19 bases lying between them. The CDR3 totals 17 residues. The CDR3 region is CASSSWGMKTGNTEAFF. For the CDR3, the DNA is TGTGCCAGCAGTTCCTGGGGCATGAAGACGGGGAACACTGAAGCTTTCTTT.

This clone was seen just once. The chain uses TRBV30 and TRBJ2-2; D not resolved. Per germline, CDR1 GTSNPN and CDR2 SVGIG (reference sequence). The CDR3 sequence is 14 residues long. V was clipped by 8 bases and J by 5 bases, with 18 bases between them. The CDR3 DNA follows: TGTGCCACTGCAAAGTGGGGAAGGACCGGGGAGCTGTTTTTT. It is translated as CATAKWGRTGELFF. Filled out from reference TRBV30 and TRBJ2-2, the complete variable domain reads SQTIHQWPATLVQPVGSPLSLECTVEGTSNPNLYWYRQAAGRGLQLLFYSVGIGQISSEVPQNLSASRPQDRQFILSSKKLLLSDSGFYLCATAKWGRTGELFFGEGSRLTVL.

The chain carries TRBV5-1 and TRBJ2-7; D possibly corresponds to TRBD2 (6 bases). The CDR3 sequence is 13 residues long. Per the germline V gene, CDR1 is SGHRS and CDR2 is YFSETQ. The V end lost 4 bases, the J end lost 6 bases, and 14 bases lay between the germline ends. The CDR3 nucleotides read TGCGCCAGCAGCCCGGGGGACGGTATCGAGCAGTACTTC. Translated, it gives CASSPGDGIEQYF.

This clone was observed once. A junction boundary mismatches the germline segment, possibly from a read error. This chain joins TRBV7-7 and TRBJ2-2, with D tentatively TRBD1 (5 bases). From germline, CDR1 is SSHAT and CDR2 FNYEAQ (reference sequence). This CDR3 spans 12 amino acids. The CDR3 is CASSLGPGELFF. CDR3 nucleotides: TGTGCTAGCAGCTTGGGGCCCGGGGAGCTGTTTTTT.

This clone was detected a few times. The rearrangement joins TRBV28 to TRBJ1-2; no reliable D call. The ends were cut back, 3 bases at V and 0 bases at J, with 14 bases in the middle. Germline V gives CDR1 MDHEN, CDR2 SYDVKM. The CDR3 contains 16 residues. The CDR3 reads CASSFGQERANYGYTF. DNA for the CDR3: TGTGCCAGCAGTTTTGGGCAGGAGCGAGCTAACTATGGCTACACCTTC.

The rearrangement links TRBV11-3 to TRBJ2-2; TRBD1 matches at 9 bases. Trimming cost V 1 base and J 4 bases; bases outside gene matches: 1. This CDR3 region has 15 residues. Germline values: CDR1 SGHNT, CDR2 YENEEA. CDR3 amino acids: CASSLGTGATGELFF. The DNA for the CDR3 is TGTGCCAGCAGCTTAGGGACAGGGGCCACCGGGGAGCTGTTTTTT.

This clone was observed a single time. The rearrangement links TRBV7-2 to TRBJ2-4; 8 bases match TRBD2. The ends lost 5 bases at V and 5 bases at J; junction bases unmatched: 17. Germline CDR1 and CDR2: SGHTA and FQGNSA. The CDR3 has 18 residues. The CDR3 sequence: CASSRSGRRPGGENIQYF. Here the CDR3 DNA reads TGTGCCAGCAGCCGCTCCGGCCGCAGGCCCGGGGGGGAAAACATTCAGTACTTC.

The rearrangement links TRBV6-5 to TRBJ1-4; no firm D call. The V end lost 6 bases, the J end lost 7 bases, and 15 bases lay between the germline ends. The germline V gene has CDR1 MNHEY and CDR2 SVGAGI. The CDR3 spans 14 residues. CDR3 in amino acids: CASRRSGPLEKLFF. The CDR3 bases are TGTGCCAGCAGGCGATCAGGACCGCTTGAAAAACTGTTTTTT.

The V call is TRBV9, the J call TRBJ2-6; the match to TRBD1 covers 9 bases. Germline loops: CDR1 SGDLS, CDR2 YYNGEE. V was pared by 2 bases and J by 1 base, with 4 bases of the junction left unmatched. This CDR3 is 17 amino acids long. CDR3 in amino acids: CASSVDRGASGANVLTF. In DNA form, the CDR3 reads TGTGCCAGCAGCGTCGACAGGGGGGCTTCTGGGGCCAACGTCCTGACTTTC.

The sample holds one count of this clone. V and J are TRBV13 and TRBJ2-7, with a weak D call TRBD2 (5 bases). The CDR3 runs 13 residues. Trimming removed 0 bases from V and 6 bases from J, with 9 bases in between. Germline-derived CDR1 and CDR2 are PRHDT and FYEKMQ (reference sequence). The CDR3 bases are TGTGCCAGCAGCTTAGGCCTAGCCCCCGAGCAGTACTTC. Translated: CASSLGLAPEQYF.

This chain connects TRBV14 to TRBJ2-5, with D unclear. V lost 5 bases and J 7 bases, leaving 11 bases between the germline ends. The CDR3 runs to 12 residues. The V gene's germline CDR1 is SGHDN and CDR2 FVKESK. The CDR3 reads CASSVDGLTQYF. Written as DNA, the CDR3 is TGTGCCAGCAGCGTCGACGGGCTGACCCAGTACTTC.

The chain combines TRBV10-3 with TRBJ1-2; the match to TRBD1 covers 10 bases. With 10 bases clipped from V and 7 bases from J, the junction kept 9 bases outside the gene matches. Germline assignment: CDR1 ENHRY and CDR2 SYGVKD. This CDR3 has 13 residues. CDR3 nucleotide sequence: TGTGCCACTCCGGGACAGGGGTTGGGTGGCTACACCTTC. This encodes CATPGQGLGGYTF.

The DNA for the CDR3 is TGTGCCAGCAGCCCCTCCGGGACAGTTAACTATGGCTACACCTTC. The encoded protein is CASSPSGTVNYGYTF. This chain links TRBV25-1 with TRBJ1-2; the match to TRBD1 covers 7 bases. The CDR3 extends over 15 amino acids. J was trimmed by 1 base and V by 6 bases; bases with no gene match: 8. Germline V gene lookup returns CDR1 MGHDK and CDR2 SYGVNS.

V usage is TRBV5-6 and J usage is TRBJ2-4, with TRBD1 identical over 9 bases. V gave up 4 bases and J gave up 8 bases; unmatched junction bases: 7. Germline V gives CDR1 SGHDT, CDR2 YYEEEE. This CDR3 has 14 residues. Written as DNA, the CDR3 is TGTGCCAGCAGCCCCACAGGGGGCGAATACATTCAGTACTTC. It yields the protein CASSPTGGEYIQYF. Variable domain in full (rest from reference TRBV5-6 and TRBJ2-4): DAGVTQSPTHLIKTRGQQVTLRCSPKSGHDTVSWYQQALGQGPQFIFQYYEEEERQRGNFPDRFSGHQFPNYSSELNVNALLLGDSALYLCASSPTGGEYIQYFGAGTRLSVL.

The chain employs TRBV15 and TRBJ2-3; D is unclear. V lost 0 bases and J lost 12, with 19 bases in between. The CDR3 sequence is 15 residues long. Per germline, CDR1 LNHNV and CDR2 YYDKDF (reference sequence). As DNA, the CDR3 is TGTGCCACCAGCAGAGATATTTTAGAACAGTCGCCCCAGTATTTT. Its translation: CATSRDILEQSPQYF.

This chain connects TRBV4-2 to TRBJ2-2; TRBD1 matches 7 bases. V lost 0 bases to trimming and J lost 0 bases; unmatched junction nucleotides: 1. CDR1 LGHNA and CDR2 YNFKEQ come from the germline V gene. The CDR3 sequence is 16 residues long. The CDR3 DNA is TGTGCCAGCAGCCAAGAGCAGGGGGCGAACACCGGGGAGCTGTTTTTT. It translates to CASSQEQGANTGELFF.

The chain carries TRBV7-2 and TRBJ2-3; no reliable D call. Trimming stripped 0 bases from V and 1 base from J, with 11 bases between. Looked up from germline, CDR1 is SGHTA and CDR2 is FQGNSA. The CDR3 covers 16 residues. The CDR3 is CASSLAQAAGTDTQYF. The CDR3 region has the DNA TGTGCCAGCAGCTTAGCCCAGGCTGCGGGCACAGATACGCAGTATTTT.